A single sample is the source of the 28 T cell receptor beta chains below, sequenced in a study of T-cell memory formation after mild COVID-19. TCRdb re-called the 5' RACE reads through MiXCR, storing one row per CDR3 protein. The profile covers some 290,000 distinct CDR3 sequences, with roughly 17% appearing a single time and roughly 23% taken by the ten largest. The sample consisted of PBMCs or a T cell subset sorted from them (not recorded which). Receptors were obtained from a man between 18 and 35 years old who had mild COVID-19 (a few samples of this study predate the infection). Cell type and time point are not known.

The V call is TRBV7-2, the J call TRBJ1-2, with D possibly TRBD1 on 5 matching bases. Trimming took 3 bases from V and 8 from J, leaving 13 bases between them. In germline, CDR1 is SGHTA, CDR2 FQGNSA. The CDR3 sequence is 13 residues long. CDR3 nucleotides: TGTGCCAGCAGCTTCGGGCTGAGGGGCGGCTACACCTTC. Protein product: CASSFGLRGGYTF.

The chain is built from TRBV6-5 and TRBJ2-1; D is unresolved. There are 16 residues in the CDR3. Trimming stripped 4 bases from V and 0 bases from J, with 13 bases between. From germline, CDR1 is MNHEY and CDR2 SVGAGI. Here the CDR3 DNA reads TGTGCCAGCAGTTCTGGTGCAGGTCTCTCCTACAATGAGCAGTTCTTC. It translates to CASSSGAGLSYNEQFF.

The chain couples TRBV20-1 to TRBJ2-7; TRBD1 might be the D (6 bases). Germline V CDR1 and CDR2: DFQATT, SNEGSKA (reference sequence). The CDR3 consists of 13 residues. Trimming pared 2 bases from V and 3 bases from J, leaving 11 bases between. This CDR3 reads CSARNPRGYEQYV. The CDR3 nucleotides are TGCAGTGCTAGAAACCCCAGGGGCTACGAGCAGTACGTC.

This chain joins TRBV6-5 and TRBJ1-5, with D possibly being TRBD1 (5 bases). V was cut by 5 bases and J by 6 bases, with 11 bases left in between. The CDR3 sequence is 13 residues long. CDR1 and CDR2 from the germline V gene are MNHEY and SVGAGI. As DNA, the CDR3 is TGTGCCAGCAGTAAGGGGTGGGGTCAGCCCCAGCATTTT. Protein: CASSKGWGQPQHF.

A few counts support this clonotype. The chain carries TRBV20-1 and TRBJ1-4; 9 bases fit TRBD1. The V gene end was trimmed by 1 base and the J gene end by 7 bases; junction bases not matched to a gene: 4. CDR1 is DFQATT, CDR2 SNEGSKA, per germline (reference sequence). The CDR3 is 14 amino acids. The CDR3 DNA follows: TGCAGTGCTAGAGCCGTGACAGGGGGTGAAAAACTGTTTTTT. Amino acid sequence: CSARAVTGGEKLFF.

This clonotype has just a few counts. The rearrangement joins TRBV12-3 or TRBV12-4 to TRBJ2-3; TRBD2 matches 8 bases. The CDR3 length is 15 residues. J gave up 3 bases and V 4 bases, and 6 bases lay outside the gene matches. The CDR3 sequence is CASSSARGATDTQYF. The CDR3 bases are TGTGCCAGCAGTTCGGCGCGGGGGGCAACAGATACGCAGTATTTT.

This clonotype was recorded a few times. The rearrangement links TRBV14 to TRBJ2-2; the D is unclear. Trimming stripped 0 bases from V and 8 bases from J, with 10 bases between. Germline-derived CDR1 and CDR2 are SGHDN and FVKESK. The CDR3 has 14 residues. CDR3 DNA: TGTGCCAGCAGCCAAGATGTGTGGGATGGGGAGCTGTTTTTT. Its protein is CASSQDVWDGELFF. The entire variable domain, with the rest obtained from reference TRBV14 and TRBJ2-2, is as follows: EAGVTQFPSHSVIEKGQTVTLRCDPISGHDNLYWYRRVMGKEIKFLLHFVKESKQDESGMPNNRFLAERTGGTYSTLKVQPAELEDSGVYFCASSQDVWDGELFFGEGSRLTVL.

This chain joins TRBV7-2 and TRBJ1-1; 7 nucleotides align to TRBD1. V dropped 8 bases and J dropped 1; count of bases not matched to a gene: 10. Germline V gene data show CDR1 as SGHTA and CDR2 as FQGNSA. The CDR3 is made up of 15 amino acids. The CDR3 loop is CASFGGGARNTEAFF. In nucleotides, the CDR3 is TGTGCCAGCTTTGGAGGGGGCGCGAGGAACACTGAAGCTTTCTTT.

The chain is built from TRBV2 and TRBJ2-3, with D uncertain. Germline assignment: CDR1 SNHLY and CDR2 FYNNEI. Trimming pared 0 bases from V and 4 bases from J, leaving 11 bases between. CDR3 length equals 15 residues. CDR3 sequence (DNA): TGTGCCAGCAGTGAAGCGCTTGGGTTCGCAGATACGCAGTATTTT. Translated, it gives CASSEALGFADTQYF.

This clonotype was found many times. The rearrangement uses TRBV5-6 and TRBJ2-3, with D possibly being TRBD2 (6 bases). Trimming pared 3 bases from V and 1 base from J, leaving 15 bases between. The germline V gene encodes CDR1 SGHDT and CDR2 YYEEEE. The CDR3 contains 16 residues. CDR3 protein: CASSWVMGGGTDTQYF. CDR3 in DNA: TGTGCCAGCAGCTGGGTCATGGGCGGGGGCACAGATACGCAGTATTTT.

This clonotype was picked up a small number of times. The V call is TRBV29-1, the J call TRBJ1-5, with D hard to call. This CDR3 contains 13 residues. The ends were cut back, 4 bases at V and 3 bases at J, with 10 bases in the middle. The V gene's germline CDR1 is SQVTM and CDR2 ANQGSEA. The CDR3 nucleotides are TGCAGCGTTGTAGACCGTATCAATCAGCCCCAGCATTTT. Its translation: CSVVDRINQPQHF.

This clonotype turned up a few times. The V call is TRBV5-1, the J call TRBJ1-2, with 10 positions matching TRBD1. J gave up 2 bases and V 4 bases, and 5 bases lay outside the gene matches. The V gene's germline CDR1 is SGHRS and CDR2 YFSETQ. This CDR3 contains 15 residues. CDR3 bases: TGCGCCAGCAGCGGAGAGACAGGGGGCAACTATGGCTACACCTTC. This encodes CASSGETGGNYGYTF.

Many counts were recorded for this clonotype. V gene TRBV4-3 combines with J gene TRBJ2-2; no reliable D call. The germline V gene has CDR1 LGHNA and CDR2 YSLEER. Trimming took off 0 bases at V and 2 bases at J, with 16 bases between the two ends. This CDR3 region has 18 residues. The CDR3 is CASSQEKLVALNTGELFF. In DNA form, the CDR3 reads TGCGCCAGCAGCCAAGAAAAGTTAGTAGCCCTAAACACCGGGGAGCTGTTTTTT.

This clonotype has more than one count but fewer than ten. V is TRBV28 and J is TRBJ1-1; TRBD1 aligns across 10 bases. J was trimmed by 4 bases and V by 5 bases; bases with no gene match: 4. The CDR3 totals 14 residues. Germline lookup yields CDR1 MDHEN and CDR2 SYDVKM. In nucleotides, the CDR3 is TGTGCCAGCAGTATAGGACAGGGGGGCACTGAAGCTTTCTTT. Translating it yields CASSIGQGGTEAFF.

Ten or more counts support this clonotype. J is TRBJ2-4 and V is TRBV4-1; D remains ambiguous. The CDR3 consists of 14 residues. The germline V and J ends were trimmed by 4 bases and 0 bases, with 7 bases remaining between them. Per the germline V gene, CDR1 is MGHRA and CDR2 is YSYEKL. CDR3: CASSPPGAKNIQYF. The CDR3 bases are TGCGCCAGCAGCCCGCCAGGAGCCAAAAACATTCAGTACTTC.

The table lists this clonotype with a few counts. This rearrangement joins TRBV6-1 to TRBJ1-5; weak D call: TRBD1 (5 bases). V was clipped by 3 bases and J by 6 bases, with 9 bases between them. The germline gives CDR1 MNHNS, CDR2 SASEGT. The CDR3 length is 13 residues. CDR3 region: CASSDGAAQPQHF. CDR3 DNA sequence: TGTGCCAGCAGTGACGGGGCAGCTCAGCCCCAGCATTTT.

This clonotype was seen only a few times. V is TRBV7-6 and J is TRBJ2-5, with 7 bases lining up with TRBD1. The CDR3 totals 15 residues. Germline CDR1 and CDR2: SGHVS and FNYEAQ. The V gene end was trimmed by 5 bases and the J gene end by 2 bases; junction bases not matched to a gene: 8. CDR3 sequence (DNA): TGTGCCAGCAGCCTACGACAGGGATTTCAAGAGACCCAGTACTTC. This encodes CASSLRQGFQETQYF. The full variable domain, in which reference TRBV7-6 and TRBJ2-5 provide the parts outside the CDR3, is GAGVSQSPRYKVTKRGQDVALRCDPISGHVSLYWYRQALGQGPEFLTYFNYEAQQDKSGLPNDRFSAERPEGSISTLTIQRTEQRDSAMYRCASSLRQGFQETQYFGPGTRLLVL.

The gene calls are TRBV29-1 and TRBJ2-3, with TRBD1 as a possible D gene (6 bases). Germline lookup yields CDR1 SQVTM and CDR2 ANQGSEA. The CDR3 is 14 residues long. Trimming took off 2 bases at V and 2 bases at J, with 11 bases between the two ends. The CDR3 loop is CSVEQGPDTDTQYF. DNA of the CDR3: TGCAGCGTTGAACAGGGGCCAGACACAGATACGCAGTATTTT.

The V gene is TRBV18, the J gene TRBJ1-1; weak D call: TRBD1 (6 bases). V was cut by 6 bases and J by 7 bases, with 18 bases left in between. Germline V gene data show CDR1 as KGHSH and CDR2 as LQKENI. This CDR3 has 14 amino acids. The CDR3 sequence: CASSPPGARFEAFF. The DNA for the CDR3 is TGTGCCAGCTCGCCCCCGGGGGCGCGTTTTGAAGCTTTCTTT.

The CDR3 DNA sequence: TGTGCCAGCAGCGTAGCTACAGGTGGTGCTGAAGCTTTCTTT. Its translation is CASSVATGGAEAFF. This chain links TRBV9 with TRBJ1-1; possibly TRBD1 for D (5 bases). Trimming stripped 0 bases from V and 6 bases from J, with 12 bases between. The CDR3 extends over 14 amino acids. Germline CDR1 is SGDLS and CDR2 is YYNGEE. The full variable domain, completed using reference TRBV9 and TRBJ1-1, is DSGVTQTPKHLITATGQRVTLRCSPRSGDLSVYWYQQSLDQGLQFLIQYYNGEERAKGNILERFSAQQFPDLHSELNLSSLELGDSALYFCASSVATGGAEAFFGQGTRLTVV.

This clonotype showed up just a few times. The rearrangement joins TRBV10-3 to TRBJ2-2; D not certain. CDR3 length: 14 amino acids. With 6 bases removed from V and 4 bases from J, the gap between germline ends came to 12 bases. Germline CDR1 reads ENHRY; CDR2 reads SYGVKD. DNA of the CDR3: TGTGCCATCAGGAGTGCTTCGGGCACCGGGGAGCTGTTTTTT. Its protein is CAIRSASGTGELFF.

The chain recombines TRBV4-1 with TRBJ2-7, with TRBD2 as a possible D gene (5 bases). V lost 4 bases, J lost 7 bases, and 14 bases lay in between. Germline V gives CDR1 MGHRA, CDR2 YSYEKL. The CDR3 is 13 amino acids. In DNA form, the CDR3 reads TGCGCCAGCAGCCTAGTGCCGGGGTTGGAGCAGTACGTC. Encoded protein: CASSLVPGLEQYV.

The CDR3 nucleotides read TGCGCCAGCAGCGCCGTCCAAGGGACAGAGACCCAGTACTTC. Translating gives CASSAVQGTETQYF. The V and J genes are TRBV5-1 and TRBJ2-5; D tentatively reads TRBD1 or TRBD2 (5 bases each). V shed 4 bases and J shed 4 bases, with 14 bases lying between them. The CDR3 has 14 residues. Germline V gene lookup returns CDR1 SGHRS and CDR2 YFSETQ.

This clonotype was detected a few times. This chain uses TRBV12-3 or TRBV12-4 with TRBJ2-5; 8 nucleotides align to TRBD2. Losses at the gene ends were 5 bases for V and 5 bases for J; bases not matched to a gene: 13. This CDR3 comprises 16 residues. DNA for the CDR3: TGTGCCAGCAGTCCGGGGACTAGAACGGGCCAGGAGACCCAGTACTTC. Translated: CASSPGTRTGQETQYF.

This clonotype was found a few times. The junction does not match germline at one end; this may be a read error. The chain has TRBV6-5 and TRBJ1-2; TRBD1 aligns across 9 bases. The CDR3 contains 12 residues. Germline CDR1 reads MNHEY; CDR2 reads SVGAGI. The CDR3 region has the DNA TGTGCCAGCAGTCCCGGACAGGGGATAACCTACTTC. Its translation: CASSPGQGITYF.

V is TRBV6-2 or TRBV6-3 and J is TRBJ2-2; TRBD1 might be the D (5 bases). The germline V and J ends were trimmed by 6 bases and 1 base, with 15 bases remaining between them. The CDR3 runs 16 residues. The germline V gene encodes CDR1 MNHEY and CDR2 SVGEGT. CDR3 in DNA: TGTGCCAGCAGCCCCCTGGGCAGGGAGAACACCGGGGAGCTGTTTTTT. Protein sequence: CASSPLGRENTGELFF.

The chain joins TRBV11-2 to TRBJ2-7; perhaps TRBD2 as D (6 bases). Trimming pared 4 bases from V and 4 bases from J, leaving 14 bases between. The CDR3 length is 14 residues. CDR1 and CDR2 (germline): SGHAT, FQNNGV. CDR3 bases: TGTGCCAGCAGCTCCTCCCGGCGGGATTACGAGCAGTACGTC. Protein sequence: CASSSSRRDYEQYV.

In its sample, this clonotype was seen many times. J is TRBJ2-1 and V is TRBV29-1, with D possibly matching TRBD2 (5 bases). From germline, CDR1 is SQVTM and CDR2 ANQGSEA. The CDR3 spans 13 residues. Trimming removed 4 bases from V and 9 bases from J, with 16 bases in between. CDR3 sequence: CSVALGVEGEQFF. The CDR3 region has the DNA TGCAGCGTTGCTCTTGGGGTTGAGGGTGAGCAGTTCTTC.